This TCR beta chain was profiled in a study of blood T cell repertoires in COVID-19. Study as a whole: COVID-19 samples, acute and convalescent, were from the United States, Italy and Spain. T cells, B-cell-depleted T cells, or PBMCs provided the cDNA or gDNA that served as material.

In the source study's methods: Nucleated cell counts were estimated from reference gene primer amplification. The data were produced by immunoSEQ multiplex PCR, yet TCRdb's version contains in-frame clones alone and is incomplete. The V and J calls and clone size are taken from that table; D and trimming were inferred from the DNA. Among 300,000 to 350,000 clones listed, around 90% were seen once. Germline lookup yields CDR1 SEHNR and CDR2 FQNEAQ (reference sequence). The CDR3 has 15 amino acids. With V trimmed by 5 bases and J by 1 base, 6 bases remained unmatched. Enrolled during active infection, Seattle patients were then followed longitudinally.

The sequenced sample was peripheral blood. The chain is built from TRBV7-9 and TRBJ2-7; 9 positions agree with TRBD1. The TCR comes from a man younger than 45 with COVID-19, enrolled during active disease. DNA for the CDR3: TGTGCCAGCAGCACCGGGACAGGGCCGTCCTACGAGCAGTACTTC. It is translated as CASSTGTGPSYEQYF.